Below, 11 T cell receptor beta chains from the same sample are listed, as sequenced in a study of blood T cell repertoires in COVID-19. This table comes from immunoSEQ multiplex PCR, and its TCRdb copy is limited to in-frame clones, with some not included. The table has more than 150,000 clones, about four fifths seen once. Sequenced material: peripheral blood. The receptors here all came from an elderly woman with COVID-19, enrolled during active disease.

This clone occurred a few times. CDR3 amino acids: CASSPRQGSTVETQYF. As DNA, the CDR3 is TGTGCCAGTAGTCCCCGACAGGGTTCCACTGTAGAGACCCAGTACTTC. The genes are TRBV19 and TRBJ2-5, with 7 bases that match TRBD1. Germline assignment: CDR1 LNHDA and CDR2 SQIVND (reference sequence). Germline trimming cut 5 bases from V and 4 bases from J; bases unmatched to any gene: 13. The length of the CDR3 is 16 residues.

This chain connects TRBV6-5 to TRBJ2-1; TRBD1 might be the D (6 bases). From germline, CDR1 is MNHEY and CDR2 SVGAGI. The CDR3 spans 14 residues. The germline V and J ends were trimmed by 7 bases and 1 base, with 11 bases remaining between them. The DNA for the CDR3 is TGTGCCAGCACTCCAGGGGTTTCCTACAATGAGCAGTTCTTC. This codes for CASTPGVSYNEQFF.

The genes are TRBV14 and TRBJ1-2; 9 bases line up with TRBD1. The germline gives CDR1 SGHDN, CDR2 FVKESK. This CDR3 spans 15 amino acids. V lost 5 bases and J lost 6; bases outside the gene matches: 10. This CDR3 reads CASSYYTGGLDGYTF. In nucleotides, the CDR3 is TGTGCCAGCAGCTATTACACAGGGGGCTTGGATGGCTACACCTTC.

The chain links TRBV28 to TRBJ1-4; D possibly corresponds to TRBD1 (5 bases). This CDR3 comprises 14 residues. V was trimmed by 3 bases and J by 8 bases, leaving 13 bases between them. Per the germline V gene, CDR1 is MDHEN and CDR2 is SYDVKM. As DNA, the CDR3 is TGTGCCAGCAGTTTGTTTCAGGGTACCGAAAAACTGTTTTTT. It specifies CASSLFQGTEKLFF.

The chain carries TRBV2 and TRBJ2-2; maybe TRBD2 (6 bases). Germline CDR1 and CDR2: SNHLY and FYNNEI. This CDR3 contains 15 residues. Trimming took 4 bases from V and 5 from J, leaving 14 bases between them. This chain's CDR3 is CASSGRVRQTGELFF. CDR3 DNA sequence: TGTGCCAGCAGTGGGAGGGTCCGACAGACCGGGGAGCTGTTTTTT.

This sequence joins TRBV5-1 and TRBJ2-1; D possibly corresponds to TRBD1 (6 bases). There are 12 residues in the CDR3. V gave up 4 bases and J gave up 9 bases, with 11 bases separating them. The germline V gene encodes CDR1 SGHRS and CDR2 YFSETQ. The CDR3 DNA is TGCGCCAGCAGCCCCACAGGGAGTGAGCAGTTCTTC. The encoded protein is CASSPTGSEQFF.

The CDR3 region has the DNA TGTGCCAGCAGTACCCGGGACAGAGCGTCGGGAGGCTACACCTTC. Its protein product is CASSTRDRASGGYTF. The chain uses TRBV6-2 or TRBV6-3 and TRBJ1-2, with 7 nucleotides matching TRBD1. The germline V gene encodes CDR1 MNHEY and CDR2 SVGEGT. Trimming cost V 5 bases and J 8 bases; bases outside gene matches: 14. CDR3 length equals 15 residues.

The chain recombines TRBV5-8 with TRBJ2-3, with 8 bases matching TRBD1. This CDR3 comprises 14 residues. Germline lookup yields CDR1 SGHTS and CDR2 YDEGEE. The J segment lost 5 bases and the V segment lost 0 bases, leaving 2 bases of the junction unmatched. The CDR3 spells CASSLDRGRDTQYF. CDR3 DNA sequence: TGTGCCAGCAGCTTGGACAGGGGGAGAGATACGCAGTATTTT.

V usage is TRBV3-1 (or the pseudogene TRBV3-2) and J usage is TRBJ1-2; 9 bases map to TRBD1. With V trimmed by 1 base and J by 7 bases, 7 bases remained unmatched. Germline V gene data show CDR1 as LGHDT and CDR2 as YNNKEL (reference sequence). The CDR3 is 15 amino acids. The CDR3 region has the DNA TGTGCCAGCAGCCAAGGGGGACAGGGTTTTGGTGGCTACACCTTC. This sequence encodes CASSQGGQGFGGYTF.

The chain is built from TRBV28 and TRBJ1-5, with TRBD1 matching over 11 bases. In germline, CDR1 is MDHEN, CDR2 SYDVKM. V trimming: 5 bases; J trimming: 5 bases; junction bases outside the gene matches: 8. The CDR3 sequence is 16 residues long. For the CDR3, the DNA is TGTGCCAGCAGTCCTGGGGACAGGGGGAACCATCAGCCCCAGCATTTT. Protein product: CASSPGDRGNHQPQHF.

This clone is labeled as medium-sized (0.01 to 0.1%). V and J are TRBV19 and TRBJ1-2; 11 bases line up with TRBD1. CDR3 length: 12 residues. V was clipped by 10 bases and J by 8 bases; unmatched bases: 6. Germline lookup yields CDR1 LNHDA and CDR2 SQIVND (reference sequence). This CDR3 reads CAIRTGGSGYTF. The DNA of the CDR3 is TGTGCCATAAGGACAGGGGGCAGCGGCTACACCTTC.